This TCR beta chain comes out of a study of T cell responses to AZD1222 COVID-19 vaccine. Comments on this clone: Its antigen remains unidentified.

Study-wide findings and caveats: CD4 TCRs linked to vaccination spanned spike, dominating at 160-218 and 743-854.

With 5 bases clipped from V and 8 bases from J, the junction kept 14 bases outside the gene matches. The CDR3 has 16 amino acids. The germline gives CDR1 MNHNY, CDR2 SVGAGI (reference sequence). The method was immunoSEQ multiplex PCR; TCRdb's version includes in-frame clones alone and lacks a portion of them. Of about 64,000 clones listed, about 90% are singletons. This chain connects TRBV6-6 to TRBJ1-4; 7 bases map to TRBD1. The sample consisted of peripheral blood, taken 28 days after the second dose of the MenACWY control vaccine. The sequence was collected from an adult who received the MenACWY meningococcal vaccine as a control. Here the CDR3 reads CASSTQGGASGEKLFF. CDR3 coding DNA: TGTGCCAGCAGTACGCAAGGGGGCGCGAGTGGGGAAAAACTGTTTTTT.